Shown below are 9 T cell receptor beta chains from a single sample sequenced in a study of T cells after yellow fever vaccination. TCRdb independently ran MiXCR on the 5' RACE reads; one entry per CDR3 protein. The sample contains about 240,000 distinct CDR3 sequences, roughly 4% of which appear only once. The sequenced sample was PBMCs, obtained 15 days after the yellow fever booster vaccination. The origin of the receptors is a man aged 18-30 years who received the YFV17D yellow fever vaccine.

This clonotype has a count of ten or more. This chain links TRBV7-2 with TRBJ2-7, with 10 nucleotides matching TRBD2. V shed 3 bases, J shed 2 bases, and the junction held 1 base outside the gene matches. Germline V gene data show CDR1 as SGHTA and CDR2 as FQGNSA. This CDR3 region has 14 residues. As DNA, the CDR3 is TGTGCCAGCAGCTTTACTAGCGGGGCCTACGAGCAGTACGTC. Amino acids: CASSFTSGAYEQYV.

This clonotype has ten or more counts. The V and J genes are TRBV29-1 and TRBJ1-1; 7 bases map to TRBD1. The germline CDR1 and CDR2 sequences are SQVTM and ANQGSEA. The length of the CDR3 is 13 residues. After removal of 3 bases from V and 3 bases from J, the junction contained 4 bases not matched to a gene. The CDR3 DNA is TGCAGCGTTGATACAGGGGAGGACACTGAAGCTTTCTTT. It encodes CSVDTGEDTEAFF. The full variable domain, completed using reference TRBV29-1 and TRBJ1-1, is SAVISQKPSRDICQRGTSLTIQCQVDSQVTMMFWYRQQPGQSLTLIATANQGSEATYESGFVIDKFPISRPNLTFSTLTVSNMSPEDSSIYLCSVDTGEDTEAFFGQGTRLTVV.

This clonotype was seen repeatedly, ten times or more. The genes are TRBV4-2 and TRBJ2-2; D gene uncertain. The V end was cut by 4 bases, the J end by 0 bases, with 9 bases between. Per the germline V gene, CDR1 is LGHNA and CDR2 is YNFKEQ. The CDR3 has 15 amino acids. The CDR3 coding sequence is TGTGCCAGCAGCCCCCCTGGGGCGAACACCGGGGAGCTGTTTTTT. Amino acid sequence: CASSPPGANTGELFF.

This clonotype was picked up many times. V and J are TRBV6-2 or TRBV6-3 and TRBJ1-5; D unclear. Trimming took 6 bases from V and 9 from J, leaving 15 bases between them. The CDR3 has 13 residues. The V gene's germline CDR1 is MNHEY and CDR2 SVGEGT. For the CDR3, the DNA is TGTGCCAGCAGCGAGCCGCCAAGTCCGCCCCAGCATTTT. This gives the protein CASSEPPSPPQHF.

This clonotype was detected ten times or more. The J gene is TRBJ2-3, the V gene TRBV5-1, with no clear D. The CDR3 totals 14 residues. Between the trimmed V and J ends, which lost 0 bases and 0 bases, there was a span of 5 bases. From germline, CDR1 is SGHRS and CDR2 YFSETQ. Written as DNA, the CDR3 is TGCGCCAGCAGCTTGGAATACAGCACAGATACGCAGTATTTT. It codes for CASSLEYSTDTQYF.

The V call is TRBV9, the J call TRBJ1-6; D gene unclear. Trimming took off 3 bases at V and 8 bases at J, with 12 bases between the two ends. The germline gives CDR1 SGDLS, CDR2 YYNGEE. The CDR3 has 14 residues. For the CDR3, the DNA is TGTGCCAGCAGCGGACCCCATGGGGATTCACCCCTCCACTTT. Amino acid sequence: CASSGPHGDSPLHF. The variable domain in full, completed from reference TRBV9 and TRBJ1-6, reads DSGVTQTPKHLITATGQRVTLRCSPRSGDLSVYWYQQSLDQGLQFLIQYYNGEERAKGNILERFSAQQFPDLHSELNLSSLELGDSALYFCASSGPHGDSPLHFGNGTRLTVT.

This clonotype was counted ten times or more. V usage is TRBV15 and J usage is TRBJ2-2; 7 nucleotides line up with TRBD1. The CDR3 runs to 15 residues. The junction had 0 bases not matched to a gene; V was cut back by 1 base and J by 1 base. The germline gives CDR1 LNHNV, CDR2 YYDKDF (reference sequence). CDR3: CATSRGQGNTGELFF. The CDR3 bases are TGTGCCACCAGCAGAGGACAGGGGAACACCGGGGAGCTGTTTTTT.

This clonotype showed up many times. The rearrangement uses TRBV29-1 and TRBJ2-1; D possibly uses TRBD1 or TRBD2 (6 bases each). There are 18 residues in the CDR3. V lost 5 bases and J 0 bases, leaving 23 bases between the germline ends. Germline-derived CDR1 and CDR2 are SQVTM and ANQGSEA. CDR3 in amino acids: CSVLGLTGGRRSYNEQFF. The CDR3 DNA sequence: TGCAGCGTTCTGGGACTGACCGGGGGCCGACGCTCCTACAATGAGCAGTTCTTC.

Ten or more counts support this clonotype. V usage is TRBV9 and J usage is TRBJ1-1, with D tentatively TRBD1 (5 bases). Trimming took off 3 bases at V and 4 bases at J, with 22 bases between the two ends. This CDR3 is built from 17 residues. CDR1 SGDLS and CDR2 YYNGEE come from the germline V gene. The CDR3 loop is CASSARPDTRSGTEAFF. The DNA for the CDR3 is TGTGCCAGCAGCGCACGACCGGACACTCGGAGCGGCACTGAAGCTTTCTTT.